This T cell receptor (beta chain) was recovered during a study of blood T cell repertoires in COVID-19 (dated by TCRdb to about 2020). For the wider study: Samples from collaborators originated in the United States, Italy and Spain and spanned both the acute and convalescent phases of COVID-19. The prospective study material was composed of cDNA or gDNA derived from T cells, B-cell-depleted T cells, or PBMCs. Subjects who had been exposed to COVID-19, were actively infected with it, or had recovered from it provided the deeply sampled blood TCRbeta repertoires that made up the dataset. The repertoires were made available in a free public database intended to serve as a resource for research on the immune response to SARS-CoV-2. Samples were obtained from the ongoing ImmuneRACE study (first 160 participants) and from 1,254 subjects provided by 6 global collaborators. The sample metadata nearly always contained a de-identified subject ID, COVID-19 status, age in years and sex. HLA class I and class II types, where available, came from metadata supplied by the sample provider rather than from assay-based typing. What the work shows at the level of the full study, not this receptor alone: Clinical and demographic metadata were provided uncurated, with the amount varying by source and participant.

To note about this clone: Its antigen remains unidentified. Base-call qualities are not available, and no considerably larger clone is one nucleotide away.

TCRbeta CDR3 regions were amplified from genomic DNA by means of the immunoSEQ Assay, a bias-controlled multiplex PCR. On the authors' methods: The number of nucleated cells in each sample was estimated from the amplification of reference gene primers within the assay. To quantify the absolute abundance of each unique TCRbeta CDR3 rearrangement, sequence reads were collapsed and filtered. For each sample, productive Simpson clonality was calculated by taking the square root of Simpson's diversity index across productive rearrangements. Drawn from immuneACCESS, this table holds only the in-frame rearrangements with V and J called that TCRdb kept. Clones are partly lost; checked studies trace under half to an unresolved V gene and leave the rest unexplained. V, J and clone size are those of that table, while D and trimming were read from the DNA. Present in this sample are just under 350,000 clones, about 86% of which were seen just once. Just under 3% of the sample lies in the top ten.

The V end gives up 6 bases and the J end 4 bases, leaving 7 bases in the junction not matched to a gene. The CDR3 goes from the cysteine to the phenylalanine over 15 residues. Only CDR3 DNA remains: 45 bases, in frame from the first base. From the germline V gene, CDR1 is SQVTM and CDR2 is ANQGSEA. Collaborating institutions collected whole blood in K2EDTA tubes following their own protocols. For TCRbeta analysis, collaborators shipped samples as frozen whole blood, isolated PBMCs, or DNA extracted from either of those sample types. This chain is built from TRBV29-1 and TRBJ2-1; the junction holds 12 bases that match TRBD2. The TCR originated in a man aged 30 to 39 with active or convalescent COVID-19. Sequencing was carried out using peripheral blood. The CDR3 here reads CSVATSGGMYNEQFF. The DNA sequence is given as TGCAGCGTAGCTACTAGCGGGGGGATGTACAATGAGCAGTTCTTC.